This T cell receptor (beta chain) stems from a study of T cell responses to AZD1222 COVID-19 vaccine. Sequencing was performed with immunoSEQ multiplex PCR; in TCRdb, only in-frame clones are kept and a portion is missing. The sample lists more than 95,000 clones, 88% occurring once. Trimming took off 5 bases at V and 0 bases at J, with 11 bases between the two ends. Per the germline V gene, CDR1 is SGHVS and CDR2 is FNYEAQ. The CDR3 sequence is 15 residues long. The sample in question was peripheral blood, obtained on day 0 of AZD1222 vaccination. This sequence was found in an adult in good health. J is TRBJ2-1 and V is TRBV7-6, with a possible D match to TRBD1 (5 bases). CDR3 DNA: TGTGCCAGCAGCGAACAGGAAAGCTCCTACAATGAGCAGTTCTTC. It is translated as CASSEQESSYNEQFF.